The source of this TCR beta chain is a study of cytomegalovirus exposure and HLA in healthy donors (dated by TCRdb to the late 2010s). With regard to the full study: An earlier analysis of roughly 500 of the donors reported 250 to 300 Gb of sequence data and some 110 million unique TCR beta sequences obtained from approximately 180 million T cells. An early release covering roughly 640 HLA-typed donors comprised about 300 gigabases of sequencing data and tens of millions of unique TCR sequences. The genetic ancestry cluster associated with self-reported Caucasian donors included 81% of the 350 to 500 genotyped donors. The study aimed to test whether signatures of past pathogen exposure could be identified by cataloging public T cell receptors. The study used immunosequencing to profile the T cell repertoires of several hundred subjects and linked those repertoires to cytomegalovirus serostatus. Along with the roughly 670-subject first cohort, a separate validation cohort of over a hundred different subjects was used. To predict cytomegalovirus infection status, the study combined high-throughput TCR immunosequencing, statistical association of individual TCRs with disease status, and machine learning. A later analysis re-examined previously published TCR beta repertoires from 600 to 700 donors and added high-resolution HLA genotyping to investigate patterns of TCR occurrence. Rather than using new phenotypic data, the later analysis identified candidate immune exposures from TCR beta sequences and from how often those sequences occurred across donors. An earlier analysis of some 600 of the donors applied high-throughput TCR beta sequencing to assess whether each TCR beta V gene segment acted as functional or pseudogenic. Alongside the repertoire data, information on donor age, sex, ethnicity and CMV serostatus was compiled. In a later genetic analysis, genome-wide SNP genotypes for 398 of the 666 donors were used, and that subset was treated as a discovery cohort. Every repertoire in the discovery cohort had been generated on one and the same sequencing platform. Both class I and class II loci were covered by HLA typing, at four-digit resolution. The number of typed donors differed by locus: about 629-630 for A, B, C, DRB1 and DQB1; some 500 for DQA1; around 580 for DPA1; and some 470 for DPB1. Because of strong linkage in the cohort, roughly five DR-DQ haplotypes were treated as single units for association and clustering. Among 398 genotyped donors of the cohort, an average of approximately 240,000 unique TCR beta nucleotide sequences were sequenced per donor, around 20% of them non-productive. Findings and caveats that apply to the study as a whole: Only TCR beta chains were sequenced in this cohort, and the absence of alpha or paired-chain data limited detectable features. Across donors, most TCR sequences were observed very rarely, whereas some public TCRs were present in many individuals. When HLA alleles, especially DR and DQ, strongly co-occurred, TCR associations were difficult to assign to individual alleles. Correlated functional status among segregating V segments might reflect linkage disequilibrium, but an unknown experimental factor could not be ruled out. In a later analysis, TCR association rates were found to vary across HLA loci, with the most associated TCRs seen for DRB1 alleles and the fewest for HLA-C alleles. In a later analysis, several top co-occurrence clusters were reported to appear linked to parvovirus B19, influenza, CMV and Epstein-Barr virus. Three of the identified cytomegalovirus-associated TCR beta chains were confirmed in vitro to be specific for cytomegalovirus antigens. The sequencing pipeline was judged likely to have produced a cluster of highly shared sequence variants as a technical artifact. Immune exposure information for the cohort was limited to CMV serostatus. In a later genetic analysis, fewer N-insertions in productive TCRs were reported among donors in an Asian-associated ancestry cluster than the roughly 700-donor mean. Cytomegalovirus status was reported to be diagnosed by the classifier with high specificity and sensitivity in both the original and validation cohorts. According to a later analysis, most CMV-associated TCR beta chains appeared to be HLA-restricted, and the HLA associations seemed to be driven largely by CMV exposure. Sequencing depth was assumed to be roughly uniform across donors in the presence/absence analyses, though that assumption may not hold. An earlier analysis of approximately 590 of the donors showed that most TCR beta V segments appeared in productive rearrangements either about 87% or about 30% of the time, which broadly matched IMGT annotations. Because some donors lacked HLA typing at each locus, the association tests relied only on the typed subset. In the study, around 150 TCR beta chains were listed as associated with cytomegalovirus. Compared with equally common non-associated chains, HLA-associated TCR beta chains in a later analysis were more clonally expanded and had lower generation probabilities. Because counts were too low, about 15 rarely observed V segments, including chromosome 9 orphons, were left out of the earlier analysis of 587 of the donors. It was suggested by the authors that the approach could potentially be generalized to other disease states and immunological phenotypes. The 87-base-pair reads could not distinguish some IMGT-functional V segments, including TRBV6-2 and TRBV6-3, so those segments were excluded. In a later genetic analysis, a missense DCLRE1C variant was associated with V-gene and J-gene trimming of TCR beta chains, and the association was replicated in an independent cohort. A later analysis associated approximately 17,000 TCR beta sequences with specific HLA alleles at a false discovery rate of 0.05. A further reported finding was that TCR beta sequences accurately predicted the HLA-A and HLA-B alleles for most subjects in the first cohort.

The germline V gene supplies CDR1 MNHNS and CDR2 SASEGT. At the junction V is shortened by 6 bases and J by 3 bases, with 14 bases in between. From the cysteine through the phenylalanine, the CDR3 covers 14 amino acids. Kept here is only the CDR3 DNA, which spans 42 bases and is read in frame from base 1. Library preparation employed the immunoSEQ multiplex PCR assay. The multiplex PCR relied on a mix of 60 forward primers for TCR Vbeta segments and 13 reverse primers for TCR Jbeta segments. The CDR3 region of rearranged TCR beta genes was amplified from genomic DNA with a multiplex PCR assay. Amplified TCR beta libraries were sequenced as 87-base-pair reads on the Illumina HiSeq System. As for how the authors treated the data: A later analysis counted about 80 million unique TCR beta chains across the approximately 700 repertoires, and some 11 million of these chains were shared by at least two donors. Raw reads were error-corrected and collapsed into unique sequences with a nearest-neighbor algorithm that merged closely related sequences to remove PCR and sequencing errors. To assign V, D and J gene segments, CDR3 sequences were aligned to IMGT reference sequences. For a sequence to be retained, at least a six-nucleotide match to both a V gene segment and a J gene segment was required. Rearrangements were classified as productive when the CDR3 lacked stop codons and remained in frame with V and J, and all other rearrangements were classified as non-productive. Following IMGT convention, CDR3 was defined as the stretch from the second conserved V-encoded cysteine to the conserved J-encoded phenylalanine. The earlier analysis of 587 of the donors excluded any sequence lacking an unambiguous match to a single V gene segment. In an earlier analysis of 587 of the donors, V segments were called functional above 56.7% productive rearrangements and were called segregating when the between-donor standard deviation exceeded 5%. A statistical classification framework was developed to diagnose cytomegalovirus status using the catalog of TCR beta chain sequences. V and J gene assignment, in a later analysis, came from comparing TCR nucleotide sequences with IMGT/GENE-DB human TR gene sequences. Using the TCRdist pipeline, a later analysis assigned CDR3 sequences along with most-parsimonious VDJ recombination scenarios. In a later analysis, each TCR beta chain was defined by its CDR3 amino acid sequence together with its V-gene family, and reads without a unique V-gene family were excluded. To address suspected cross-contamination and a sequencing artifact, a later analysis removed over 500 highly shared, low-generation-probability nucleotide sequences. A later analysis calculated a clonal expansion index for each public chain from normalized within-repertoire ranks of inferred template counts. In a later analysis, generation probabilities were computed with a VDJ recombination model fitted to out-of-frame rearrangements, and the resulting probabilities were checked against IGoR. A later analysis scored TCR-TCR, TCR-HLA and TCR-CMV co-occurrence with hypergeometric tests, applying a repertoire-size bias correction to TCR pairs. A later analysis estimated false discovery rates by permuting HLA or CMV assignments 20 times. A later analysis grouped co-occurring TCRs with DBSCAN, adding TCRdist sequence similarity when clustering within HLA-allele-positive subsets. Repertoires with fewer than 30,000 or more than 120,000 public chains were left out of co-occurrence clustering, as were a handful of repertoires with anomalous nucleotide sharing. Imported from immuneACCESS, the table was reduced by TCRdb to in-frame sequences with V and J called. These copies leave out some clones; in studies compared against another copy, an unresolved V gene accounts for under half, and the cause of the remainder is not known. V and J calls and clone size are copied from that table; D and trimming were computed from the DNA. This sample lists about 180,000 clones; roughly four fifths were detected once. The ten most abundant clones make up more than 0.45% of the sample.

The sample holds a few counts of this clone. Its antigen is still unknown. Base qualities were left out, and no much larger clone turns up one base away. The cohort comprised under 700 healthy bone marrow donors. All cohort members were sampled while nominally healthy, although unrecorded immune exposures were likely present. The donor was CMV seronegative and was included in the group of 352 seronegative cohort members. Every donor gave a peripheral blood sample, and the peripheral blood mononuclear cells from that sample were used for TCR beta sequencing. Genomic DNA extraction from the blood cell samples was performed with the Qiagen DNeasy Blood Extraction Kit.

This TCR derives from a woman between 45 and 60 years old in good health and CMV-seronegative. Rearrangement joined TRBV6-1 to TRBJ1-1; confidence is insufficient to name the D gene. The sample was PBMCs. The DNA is TGTGCCAGCAGCGACGGGTTTCTGCACACTGAAGCTTTCTTT. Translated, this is CASSDGFLHTEAFF.